This T cell receptor beta chain originates from a study of blood T cell repertoires in COVID-19 (dated by TCRdb to 2020 to 2021). A note on the overall study: Collaborator samples came from the United States, Italy and Spain and covered acute and convalescent phases of COVID-19. The material from the prospective study consisted of cDNA or gDNA derived from T cells, B-cell-depleted T cells, or PBMCs. Deeply sampled blood TCRbeta repertoires from subjects exposed to, actively infected with, or recovered from COVID-19 were included in the dataset. A freely available public database, intended as a resource for researchers studying the immune response to SARS-CoV-2, is where the repertoires were released. The samples were drawn from two sources: the first 160 participants of the ongoing ImmuneRACE study, and 1,000 to 1,500 subjects contributed by 6 global collaborators. Nearly every sample came with metadata listing a de-identified subject ID, COVID-19 status, age in years and sex. Where available, HLA class I and class II types were taken from metadata supplied by the sample provider and were not determined by assay-based typing. Overall study results and their limits: The quantity of clinical and demographic metadata differed by source and by participant and was supplied without curation.

As regards this clone: What antigen it recognizes has not been identified. It has no much larger one-base neighbor in the sample; base qualities were not kept.

Its CDR3 holds 16 amino acids, cysteine through phenylalanine. Only CDR3 DNA is held: 48 bases, read in frame from base 1. CDR1 and CDR2 are read off the germline V gene as LGHNA and YSLEER. The V and J ends are trimmed by 6 bases and 5 bases, leaving 17 bases between them. Participants in the prospective study were aged about 18 to 95 years, lived in more than 20 United States geographic areas, and enrolled through a virtual design. To assign participants to cohorts, the prospective study relied on clinical history that participants themselves reported in a screening survey and a study questionnaire. ImmuneRACE Cohort 3 recovered participants were defined by two consecutive negative NP/OP PCR tests, healthcare professional clearance, or symptom resolution. In the prospective study, whole blood, serum and a nasopharyngeal or oropharyngeal swab were collected from each participant by mobile phlebotomists. Participants in the prospective study had the option to provide additional blood draws and questionnaires over an approximately two-month period. Before DNA extraction, blood samples from the prospective study were shipped at room temperature or frozen.

TCRbeta CDR3 regions were amplified from genomic DNA using the immunoSEQ Assay, a bias-controlled multiplex PCR. On the study's bioinformatics: Nucleated cell counts per sample were estimated from amplification of reference gene primers within the assay. To quantify the absolute abundance of each unique TCRbeta CDR3 rearrangement, sequence reads were collapsed and filtered. Productive Simpson clonality was computed per sample as the square root of Simpson's diversity index over productive rearrangements. In its TCRdb copy, this immuneACCESS table keeps in-frame sequences only and misses some clones. Where compared with another copy, unresolved V genes explain less than half of these, and the others have no known cause. Clone size and the V and J calls come from that table; the DNA yielded D and trimming. Across this sample there are roughly 220,000 clones, with around 89% seen only once. Around 2.6% of the sample goes to the ten largest clones.

The sample consisted of PBMCs or T cells enriched from blood (not recorded which). Recombination linked TRBV4-3 to TRBJ1-6; a tentative D call is TRBD1 (6 bases match). This clonotype was sampled from a woman aged 30 to 39 who had recovered from COVID-19. The CDR3 region has the sequence CASSLQPGQHNSPLHF. DNA sequence: TGCGCCAGCAGTCTTCAACCGGGACAACATAATTCACCCCTCCACTTT.